This TCR beta chain was recovered during a study of CD8+CD57+ T cells in acquired aplastic anemia. Background on the study: The average for DNA from sorted CD4+ and CD8+ cells was 3 to 4 ug. Study-wide findings and caveats: Patients had about 31 CD8+ CDR3 sequences in common with controls (the shared set).

The V end was cut by 3 bases, the J end by 1 base, with 9 bases between. This CDR3 spans 14 amino acids. The germline V gene has CDR1 SNHLY and CDR2 FYNNEI. TCR beta VDJ and CDR3 profiles were obtained from a genomic DNA template. TCRdb called the reads again in MiXCR, with one record for every CDR3 protein. This table has roughly 160,000 distinct CDR3 sequences, 71% appearing once. Those patients picked for sequencing had displayed CD8+CD57+ cell expansion on flow cytometry. Patient blood was sampled before any therapy had been received. This clonotype was counted only a few times. Its antigen is as yet unknown.

Sequenced material: sorted CD4+, CD8+, or CD8+CD57+ T cells (not recorded which) from PBMCs. This sequence joins TRBV2 and TRBJ2-5, with D tentatively TRBD2 (5 bases). The receptor's source is a human donor with aplastic anemia. The CDR3 is CASSEEAVQETQYF. The CDR3 nucleotides are TGTGCCAGCAGTGAGGAAGCGGTCCAAGAGACCCAGTACTTC.